Below, 23 T cell receptor beta chains from the same sample are listed, as sequenced in a study of T cells in Graves' hyperthyroidism and ophthalmopathy. Amplification of TCR beta CDR3 regions used RNA as the template. Researchers ran a first-round RT-PCR on the TCR CDR3 using the HTBI primer set. MiXCR, run by TCRdb on the multiplex PCR reads, gives a single entry per CDR3 protein. The sample has 600,000 to 750,000 distinct CDR3 sequences, around a sixth seen once. The sample consisted of blood. Receptor source: a man between 45 and 60 years old with Graves' hyperthyroidism.

The chain joins TRBV18 to TRBJ2-1, with 12 bases aligning to TRBD2. Germline-derived CDR1 and CDR2 are KGHSH and LQKENI. Unmatched junction bases numbered 12, after V lost 3 bases and J lost 0 bases. The CDR3 spans 20 residues. CDR3 amino acids: CASSPFRLAGDRYSYNEQFF. DNA of the CDR3: TGTGCCAGCTCACCTTTTCGACTAGCGGGAGATCGGTACTCCTACAATGAGCAGTTCTTC. Full variable domain (rest looked up from reference TRBV18 and TRBJ2-1): NAGVMQNPRHLVRRRGQEARLRCSPMKGHSHVYWYRQLPEEGLKFMVYLQKENIIDESGMPKERFSAEFPKEGPSILRIQQVVRGDSAAYFCASSPFRLAGDRYSYNEQFFGPGTRLTVL.

This clonotype was seen repeatedly, ten times or more. The V and J genes are TRBV12-3 or TRBV12-4 and TRBJ2-2; D is unclear. The CDR3 spans 12 residues. The V gene lost 5 bases and the J gene lost 6 bases, with 7 bases spanning the gap. The CDR3 sequence: CASSPGPGELFF. DNA for the CDR3: TGTGCCAGCAGTCCGGGCCCCGGGGAGCTGTTTTTT.

This clonotype was observed at least ten times. The rearrangement joins TRBV7-9 to TRBJ2-2, with 7 bases identical to TRBD2. V lost 5 bases, J lost 10 bases, and 7 bases stayed unmatched. Germline assignment: CDR1 SEHNR and CDR2 FQNEAQ (reference sequence). There are 13 residues in the CDR3. The CDR3 reads CASSPAAGKELFF. The CDR3 nucleotides are TGTGCCAGCAGCCCCGCAGCGGGAAAGGAGCTGTTTTTT.

A few counts support this clonotype. The chain has TRBV28 and TRBJ2-2, with D perhaps TRBD2 (6 bases). The CDR3 extends over 14 amino acids. Looked up from germline, CDR1 is MDHEN and CDR2 is SYDVKM. Trimming took 3 bases from V and 4 from J, leaving 9 bases between them. CDR3 coding DNA: TGTGCCAGCAGTTTTTGGGAGGCCACCGGGGAGCTGTTTTTT. This translates into CASSFWEATGELFF.

At least ten counts were recorded for this clonotype. The V and J genes are TRBV20-1 and TRBJ2-2; tentative D call: TRBD2 (6 bases). Germline CDR1 reads DFQATT; CDR2 reads SNEGSKA (reference sequence). V lost 0 bases and J 6 bases, leaving 17 bases between the germline ends. CDR3 length: 16 residues. The CDR3 sequence is CSARDLVFGGSGELFF. The CDR3 nucleotides are TGCAGTGCTAGAGATCTGGTGTTTGGGGGGTCCGGGGAGCTGTTTTTT.

A note on this clonotype: A much bigger clone sits one base away, suggesting this may be a read error. This chain uses TRBV2 with TRBJ2-7; 9 nucleotides match TRBD1. Looked up from germline, CDR1 is SNHLY and CDR2 is FYNNEI. The CDR3 sequence is 16 residues long. CDR3 amino acids: CAGSAYTGGTSYEQYF. DNA for the CDR3: TGTGCCGGCAGTGCCTACACAGGGGGCACATCCTACGAGCAGTACTTC.

The sample holds many counts of this clonotype. The chain combines TRBV20-1 with TRBJ2-7, with D possibly matching TRBD2 (5 bases). The V and J ends lost 4 bases and 3 bases respectively, with 13 bases between them. In germline, CDR1 is DFQATT, CDR2 SNEGSKA (reference sequence). This CDR3 is 13 amino acids long. As DNA, the CDR3 is TGCAGTGCTACCCCCTTCACTAGCTACGAGCAGTACTTC. Protein: CSATPFTSYEQYF.

Points on this clonotype: One end of the junction varies from germline; a read error may be responsible. This chain joins TRBV5-5 and TRBJ2-1, with TRBD1 identical over 8 bases. The CDR3 is 15 residues long. Germline V CDR1 and CDR2: SGHKS, YYEKEE (reference sequence). In DNA form, the CDR3 reads TGCGCCAGCAGGGATGGACAGGGTCCCTACAATGAGCAGTTCTTC. Translation gives CASRDGQGPYNEQFF.

This clonotype has a handful of counts. This chain links TRBV15 with TRBJ2-1, with D tentatively TRBD2 (5 bases). The germline gives CDR1 LNHNV, CDR2 YYDKDF (reference sequence). The CDR3 spans 11 residues. Trimming cost V 8 bases and J 10 bases, with 12 bases left between them. CDR3 loop: CATGEGAEQFF. CDR3 DNA: TGTGCCACCGGCGAGGGAGCCGAGCAGTTCTTC.

This clonotype was counted many times. This sequence joins TRBV12-3 or TRBV12-4 and TRBJ2-3, with 11 bases matching TRBD1. Unmatched junction bases numbered 11, after V lost 7 bases and J lost 5 bases. The CDR3 is 16 residues long. DNA for the CDR3: TGTGCCAGCACCCTAAGAGGACAGGGGGCCAGAGATACGCAGTATTTT. Translated, it gives CASTLRGQGARDTQYF.

This clonotype was counted many times. V is TRBV3-1 and J is TRBJ1-4; 7 bases are a match to TRBD1. The CDR3 extends over 15 amino acids. The junction had 4 bases not matched to a gene; V was cut back by 1 base and J by 5 bases. Germline CDR1 and CDR2: LGHDT and YNNKEL (reference sequence). In DNA, the CDR3 is TGTGCCAGCAGCCAAGGACAGGGCGCGAATGAAAAACTGTTTTTT. This gives the protein CASSQGQGANEKLFF.

This clonotype was counted many times. J is TRBJ1-5 and V is TRBV12-3 or TRBV12-4; D is unresolved. V shed 5 bases and J shed 2 bases, with 13 bases lying between them. This CDR3 comprises 15 residues. The CDR3 reads CASSPVGFGNQPQHF. The DNA of the CDR3 is TGTGCCAGCAGTCCCGTGGGGTTTGGCAATCAGCCCCAGCATTTT.

This chain links TRBV28 with TRBJ1-2, with 9 bases aligning to TRBD1. V gave up 8 bases and J gave up 4 bases; unmatched junction bases: 5. There are 13 residues in the CDR3. Germline V gene sequence: CDR1 MDHEN, CDR2 SYDVKM. CDR3 sequence (DNA): TGTGCCAGCCGGACAGGGGCACGCTATGGCTACACCTTC. Protein product: CASRTGARYGYTF.

The V and J genes are TRBV19 and TRBJ1-1, with D possibly being TRBD1 (5 bases). CDR3 length: 16 amino acids. Germline V gene data show CDR1 as LNHDA and CDR2 as SQIVND (reference sequence). Trimming cost V 8 bases and J 6 bases, with 25 bases left between them. In DNA, the CDR3 is TGTGCCAGTCGATCCCCATCCTGGGGCCACGGGGCTGAAGCTTTCTTT. Translating it yields CASRSPSWGHGAEAFF.

There are many counts of this clonotype. The chain recombines TRBV29-1 with TRBJ2-1; D is possibly TRBD1 or TRBD2 (5 bases each). In germline, CDR1 is SQVTM, CDR2 ANQGSEA. This CDR3 has 17 residues. The V gene lost 6 bases and the J gene lost 0 bases, with 21 bases spanning the gap. CDR3 sequence: CSVRRDVDLSSYNEQFF. The CDR3 DNA reads TGCAGCGTCCGACGGGACGTCGACTTAAGCTCCTACAATGAGCAGTTCTTC.

This clonotype was seen repeatedly, ten times or more. This chain links TRBV28 with TRBJ1-1, with a tentative D call TRBD1 (5 bases). Germline V CDR1 and CDR2: MDHEN, SYDVKM. The CDR3 covers 15 residues. Trimming stripped 4 bases from V and 1 base from J, with 13 bases between. The CDR3 bases are TGTGCCAGCAGTTATCGGGGCGATGAGAACACTGAAGCTTTCTTT. Protein sequence: CASSYRGDENTEAFF.

V and J are TRBV10-3 and TRBJ1-1, with unresolved D. V lost 3 bases, J lost 2 bases, and 16 bases lay in between. The CDR3 spans 16 residues. Germline V gene sequence: CDR1 ENHRY, CDR2 SYGVKD. The CDR3 DNA is TGTGCCATCAGTGATAATTGGGGTTTAAGAAACACTGAAGCTTTCTTT. Translating it yields CAISDNWGLRNTEAFF.

The sample holds a few counts of this clonotype. The chain uses TRBV28 and TRBJ2-7, with 11 bases fitting TRBD1. Losses at the gene ends were 5 bases for V and 6 bases for J; bases not matched to a gene: 9. The CDR3 contains 15 residues. Germline assignment: CDR1 MDHEN and CDR2 SYDVKM. The CDR3 bases are TGTGCCAGCAGTGACCGGGACAGGGGGGCCCGCGAGCAGTACTTC. Translated: CASSDRDRGAREQYF.

This clonotype showed up just a few times. The junction and the germline gene differ at one end; a read error may be behind it. V usage is TRBV10-3 and J usage is TRBJ2-1; 10 bases are shared with TRBD2. Germline V gives CDR1 ENHRY, CDR2 SYGVKD. This CDR3 is built from 18 residues. The CDR3 reads CAISEPYDGLAAYNEQLF. CDR3 in DNA: TGTGCCATCAGTGAGCCCTACGACGGACTAGCGGCCTACAATGAGCAGCTCTTC.

The J gene is TRBJ1-5, the V gene TRBV20-1; possibly TRBD1 for D (5 bases). The CDR3 sequence is 14 residues long. CDR1 is DFQATT, CDR2 SNEGSKA, per germline (reference sequence). V lost 8 bases and J 1 base, leaving 15 bases between the germline ends. CDR3: CSSRSGTSNQPQHF. CDR3 nucleotide sequence: TGCAGTTCAAGATCGGGGACCAGCAATCAGCCCCAGCATTTT.

This clonotype was seen ten or more times. The V gene is TRBV6-1, the J gene TRBJ2-4; D is unclear. The germline gives CDR1 MNHNS, CDR2 SASEGT. V shed 3 bases and J shed 2 bases, with 11 bases lying between them. The CDR3 consists of 15 residues. CDR3 amino acids: CASSDWPLPKNIQYF. DNA of the CDR3: TGTGCCAGCAGTGACTGGCCATTACCCAAAAACATTCAGTACTTC.

This clonotype was recorded at least ten times. The chain joins TRBV12-3 or TRBV12-4 to TRBJ1-1; D is uncertain. The CDR3 has 16 residues. V dropped 1 base and J dropped 1 base, with 13 bases sitting between them. The CDR3 sequence is CASSLGKLRQNTEAFF. The DNA of the CDR3 is TGTGCCAGCAGTTTAGGCAAGCTGAGACAGAACACTGAAGCTTTCTTT.

The rearrangement joins TRBV28 to TRBJ2-3; TRBD1 agrees at 9 bases. Germline CDR1 and CDR2: MDHEN and SYDVKM. J was trimmed by 4 bases and V by 2 bases; bases with no gene match: 4. There are 15 residues in the CDR3. The CDR3 protein is CASSLGDRAADTQYF. The CDR3 nucleotides read TGTGCCAGCAGTTTAGGGGACAGGGCGGCAGATACGCAGTATTTT.